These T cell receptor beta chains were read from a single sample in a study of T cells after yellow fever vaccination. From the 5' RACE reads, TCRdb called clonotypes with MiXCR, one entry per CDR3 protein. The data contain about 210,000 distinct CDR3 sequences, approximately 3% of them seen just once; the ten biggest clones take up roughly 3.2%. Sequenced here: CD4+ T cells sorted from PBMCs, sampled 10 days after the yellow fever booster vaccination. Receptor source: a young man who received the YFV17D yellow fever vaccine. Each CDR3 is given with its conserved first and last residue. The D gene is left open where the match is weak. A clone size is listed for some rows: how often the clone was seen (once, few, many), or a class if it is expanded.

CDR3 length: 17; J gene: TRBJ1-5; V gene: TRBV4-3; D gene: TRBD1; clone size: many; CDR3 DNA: TGCGCCAGCAGCCAAGTTTGGACAGGGACCCTGCGGGAGCCCCAGCATTTT; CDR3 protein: CASSQVWTGTLREPQHF
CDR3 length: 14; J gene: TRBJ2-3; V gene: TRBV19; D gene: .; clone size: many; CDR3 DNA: TGTGCCAGTAGGGACACATCTAACACAGATACGCAGTATTTT; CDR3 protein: CASRDTSNTDTQYF
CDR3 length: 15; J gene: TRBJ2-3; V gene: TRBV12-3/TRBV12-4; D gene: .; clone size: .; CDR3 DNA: TGTGCCAGCAGTTTAGACAGTCTCTTCACAGATACGCAGTATTTT; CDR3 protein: CASSLDSLFTDTQYF
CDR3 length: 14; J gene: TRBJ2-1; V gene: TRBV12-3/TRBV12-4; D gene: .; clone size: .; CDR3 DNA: TGTGCCAGCAGTCCCCGGGGCAGCGACAATGAGCAGTTCTTC; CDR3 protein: CASSPRGSDNEQFF
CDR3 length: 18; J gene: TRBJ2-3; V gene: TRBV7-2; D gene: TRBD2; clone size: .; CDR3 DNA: TGTGCCAGCAGCTTAAGGACTAGCGGGGGGGCCGTCACAGATACGCAGTATTTT; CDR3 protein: CASSLRTSGGAVTDTQYF
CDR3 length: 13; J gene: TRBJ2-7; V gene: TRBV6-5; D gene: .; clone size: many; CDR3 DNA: TGTGCCAGCAGTCAAGGGGCTCAATACGAGCAGTACTTC; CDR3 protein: CASSQGAQYEQYF
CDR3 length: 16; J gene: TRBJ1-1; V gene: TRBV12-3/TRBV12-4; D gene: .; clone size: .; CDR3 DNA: TGTGCCAGCAGTTTCGAAGAGCCTGGACGGGGCACTGAAGCTTTCTTT; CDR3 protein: CASSFEEPGRGTEAFF
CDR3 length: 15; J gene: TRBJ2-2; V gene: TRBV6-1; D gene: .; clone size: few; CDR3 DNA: TGTGCCAGCACCGGAGCCCCCCTGAACACCGGGGAGCTGTTTTTT; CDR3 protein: CASTGAPLNTGELFF
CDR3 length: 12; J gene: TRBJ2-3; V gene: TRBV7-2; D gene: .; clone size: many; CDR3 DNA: TGTGCCAGCAGCCCAAACACAGATACGCAGTATTTT; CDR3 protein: CASSPNTDTQYF
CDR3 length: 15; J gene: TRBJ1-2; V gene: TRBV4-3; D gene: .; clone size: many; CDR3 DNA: TGCGCCAGCAGCTTGCAAGACAGCGATAGCTATGGCTACACCTTC; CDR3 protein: CASSLQDSDSYGYTF
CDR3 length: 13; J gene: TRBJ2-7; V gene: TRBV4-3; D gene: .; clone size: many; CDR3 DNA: TGCGCCAGCAGCCAGATCTTCGGACAGAGGCAGTACTTC; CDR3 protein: CASSQIFGQRQYF
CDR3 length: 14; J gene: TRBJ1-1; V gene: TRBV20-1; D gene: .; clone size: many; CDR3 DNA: TGCAGTGCTAGAGATGGGCAGGGAAACACTGAAGCTTTCTTT; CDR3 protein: CSARDGQGNTEAFF
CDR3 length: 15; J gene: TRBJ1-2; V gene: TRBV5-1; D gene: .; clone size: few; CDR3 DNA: TGCGCCAGCAGGCCAAACCAGGGTCGGGACTATGGCTACACCTTC; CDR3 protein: CASRPNQGRDYGYTF
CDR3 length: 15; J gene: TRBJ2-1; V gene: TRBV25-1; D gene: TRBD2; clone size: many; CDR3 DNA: TGTGCCAGCAGTGGGTACGGACTAGCGGGGGGCCGGCAGTTCTTC; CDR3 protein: CASSGYGLAGGRQFF
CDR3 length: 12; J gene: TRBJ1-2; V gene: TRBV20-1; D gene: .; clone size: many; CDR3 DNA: TGCAGTGCCCCGGTGGGAGGTTATGGCTACACCTTC; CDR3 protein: CSAPVGGYGYTF
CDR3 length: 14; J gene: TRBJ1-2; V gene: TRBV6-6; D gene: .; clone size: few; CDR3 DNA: TGTGCCAGCAGTTTGGCCGGGAAGAACTATGGCTACACCTTC; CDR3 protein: CASSLAGKNYGYTF
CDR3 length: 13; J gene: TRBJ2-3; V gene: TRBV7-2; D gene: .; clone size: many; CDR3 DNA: TGTGCCAGCAGCCCGGACGTAGCAGATACGCAGTATTTT; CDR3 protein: CASSPDVADTQYF
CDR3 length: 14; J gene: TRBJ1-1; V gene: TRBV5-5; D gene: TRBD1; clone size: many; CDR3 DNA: TGTGCCAGCAGCGAATCAGGGGGACGGACTGAAGCTTTCTTT; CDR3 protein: CASSESGGRTEAFF
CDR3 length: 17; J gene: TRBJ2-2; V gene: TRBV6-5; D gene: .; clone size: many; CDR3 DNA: TGTGCCAGCAGTTCATCTATCCGGCTCGGCGACACCGGGGAGCTGTTTTTT; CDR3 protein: CASSSSIRLGDTGELFF
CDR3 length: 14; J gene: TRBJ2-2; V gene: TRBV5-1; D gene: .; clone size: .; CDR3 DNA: TGCGCCAGCAGCTTGCAGGGGAACGGCGGGGAGCTGTTTTTT; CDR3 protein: CASSLQGNGGELFF
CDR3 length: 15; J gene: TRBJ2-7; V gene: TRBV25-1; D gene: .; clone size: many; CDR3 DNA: TGTGCCAGCAGTGAATCAAATGGTTTTGAGGGCGAGCAGTACTTC; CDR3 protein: CASSESNGFEGEQYF
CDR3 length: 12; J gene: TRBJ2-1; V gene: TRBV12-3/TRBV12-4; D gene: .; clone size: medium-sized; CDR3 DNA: TGTGCCAGCAGTACATGGACCACTTCGGTGTTCTTC; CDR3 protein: CASSTWTTSVFF